A single sample is the source of the 17 T cell receptor beta chains below, sequenced in a study of human T cells and chemical hapten exposure. Time point: patch test 3, about 24 weeks after DPC sensitization. Treatment given: therapeutic diphenylcyclopropenone sensitization with weekly scalp DPC. A single record per CDR3 protein comes from TCRdb applying MiXCR to the RACE reads. Of around 130,000 distinct CDR3 sequences in the sample, about 11% were seen once. The input for sequencing was whole blood, taken in connection with sensitization to the hapten diphenylcyclopropenone (DPC). The receptors come from a woman in her forties or fifties with alopecia areata. Some clones in this sample may be carry-over from other donors' samples.

This clonotype was observed many times. V usage is TRBV29-1 and J usage is TRBJ2-2, with 11 positions matching TRBD1. The CDR3 contains 15 residues. The germline V gene encodes CDR1 SQVTM and CDR2 ANQGSEA. V shed 4 bases, J shed 4 bases, and the junction held 5 bases outside the gene matches. The CDR3 spells CSVGGQGVGTGELFF. DNA for the CDR3: TGCAGCGTTGGGGGACAGGGGGTTGGCACCGGGGAGCTGTTTTTT.

This chain links TRBV28 with TRBJ2-3, with TRBD2 identical over 9 bases. J lost 2 bases, V lost 7 bases, and 7 bases had no gene match. The CDR3 is made up of 15 amino acids. Germline V gene sequence: CDR1 MDHEN, CDR2 SYDVKM. In DNA, the CDR3 is TGTGCCAGCATGGGCCTAGCGGGGTCCACAGATACGCAGTATTTT. Its translation is CASMGLAGSTDTQYF.

This clonotype occurred a few times. The chain is built from TRBV20-1 and TRBJ2-6, with D uncertain. CDR1 is DFQATT and CDR2 is SNEGSKA in the germline V gene (reference sequence). This CDR3 contains 13 residues. V lost 7 bases and J 0 bases, leaving 7 bases between the germline ends. The CDR3 region is CSVILSGANVLTF. The CDR3 bases are TGCAGTGTTATCCTCTCTGGGGCCAACGTCCTGACTTTC.

This clonotype has ten or more counts. The CDR3 DNA is TGTGCCAGCAGCTTAAACGGTGGTCCTGGAAACACCATATATTTT. Residues: CASSLNGGPGNTIYF. The chain recombines TRBV7-2 with TRBJ1-3; D gene unclear. CDR3 length: 15 amino acids. V was pared by 2 bases and J by 2 bases, with 10 bases between. Germline V gives CDR1 SGHTA, CDR2 FQGNSA.

The chain employs TRBV29-1 and TRBJ1-2; TRBD1 agrees at 10 bases. The germline V gene encodes CDR1 SQVTM and CDR2 ANQGSEA. V lost 4 bases to trimming and J lost 6 bases; unmatched junction nucleotides: 11. The CDR3 extends over 15 amino acids. The CDR3 DNA reads as TGCAGCGTTGCCGGGACAGGGGACTCCAGTGATGGCTACACCTTC. It encodes CSVAGTGDSSDGYTF.

The chain has TRBV24-1 and TRBJ2-3; tentatively, D is TRBD2 (6 bases). Germline CDR1 KGHDR, CDR2 SFDVKD. Trimming pared 6 bases from V and 2 bases from J, leaving 14 bases between. This CDR3 spans 15 amino acids. The DNA for the CDR3 is TGTGCCACCAGTAGGACGGGAGTCGACACAGATACGCAGTATTTT. Amino acids: CATSRTGVDTDTQYF.

CDR3 bases: TGCGCCAGCAGCTTGGGGGGACTAGCGGGAACAAATGAGCAGTTCTTC. It specifies CASSLGGLAGTNEQFF. This rearrangement joins TRBV5-1 to TRBJ2-1, with 13 bases aligning to TRBD2. The J segment lost 7 bases and the V segment lost 0 bases, leaving 4 bases of the junction unmatched. This CDR3 spans 16 amino acids. Germline V lookup: CDR1 SGHRS, CDR2 YFSETQ.

Only a few counts were recorded for this clonotype. This chain uses TRBV12-3 or TRBV12-4 with TRBJ2-3; tentatively, D is TRBD2 (5 bases). This CDR3 is 11 amino acids long. The V gene lost 6 bases and the J gene lost 8 bases, with 9 bases spanning the gap. The CDR3 DNA reads as TGTGCCAGCAGCAGCGCGGGTACGCAGTATTTT. It encodes CASSSAGTQYF.

This clonotype has more than one count but fewer than ten. The J gene is TRBJ1-1, the V gene TRBV4-1; no definite D call. The CDR3 consists of 14 residues. From germline, CDR1 is MGHRA and CDR2 YSYEKL. V was cut by 1 base and J by 1 base, with 7 bases left in between. The CDR3 bases are TGCGCCAGCAGCCAAGTTACCACGAACACTGAAGCTTTCTTT. Translated, it gives CASSQVTTNTEAFF.

The genes are TRBV3-1 and TRBJ2-1, with 8 positions matching TRBD2. V was clipped by 4 bases and J by 4 bases; unmatched bases: 6. The CDR3 is 15 amino acids. Germline V gene data show CDR1 as LGHDT and CDR2 as YNNKEL (reference sequence). The CDR3, as DNA: TGTGCCAGCAGCCCGGGACTAGGATGTTACAATGAGCAGTTCTTC. It encodes CASSPGLGCYNEQFF.

The genes are TRBV12-3 or TRBV12-4 and TRBJ1-1, with 7 bases identical to TRBD1. The CDR3 extends over 15 amino acids. Losses at the gene ends were 1 base for V and 6 bases for J; bases not matched to a gene: 8. CDR3 sequence (DNA): TGTGCCAGCAGTTTAGGACCCGACAGGGCCGCTGAAGCTTTCTTT. The encoded protein is CASSLGPDRAAEAFF.

This clonotype was found many times. This chain connects TRBV27 to TRBJ2-7; TRBD1 or TRBD2 may be the D gene (6 bases each). CDR3 length: 13 residues. V was shortened by 4 bases and J by 9 bases, with 16 bases between the two germline ends. CDR1 and CDR2 from the germline V gene are MNHEY and SMNVEV (reference sequence). CDR3 residues: CASSSITGRTQYF. CDR3 DNA: TGTGCCAGCAGTTCCATCACAGGGAGGACGCAGTACTTC.

The CDR3 coding sequence is TGCGCCAGCAGCCCGATCCTGGGTCCGGAAGCTTTCTTT. Its translation: CASSPILGPEAFF. The V and J genes are TRBV4-3 and TRBJ1-1; no reliable D call. This CDR3 contains 13 residues. Germline loops: CDR1 LGHNA, CDR2 YSLEER. The V end lost 4 bases, the J end lost 8 bases, and 14 bases lay between the germline ends.

The chain links TRBV7-6 to TRBJ1-1; D is perhaps TRBD1 (5 bases). Looked up from germline, CDR1 is SGHVS and CDR2 is FNYEAQ. Trimming removed 1 base from V and 7 bases from J, with 10 bases in between. This CDR3 is 13 amino acids long. CDR3 sequence reads: CASSLGPRVEAFF. CDR3 in DNA: TGTGCCAGCAGCTTAGGGCCCAGGGTTGAAGCTTTCTTT.

This clonotype turned up a few times. This chain uses TRBV10-1 with TRBJ2-7; no reliable D call. The CDR3 has 15 amino acids. The V and J ends lost 6 bases and 0 bases respectively, with 15 bases between them. The germline CDR1 and CDR2 sequences are WNHNN and SYGVQD (reference sequence). In nucleotides, the CDR3 is TGCGCCAGCAGCTCCGACCTGGAAAGCTCCTACGAGCAGTACTTC. Translating gives CASSSDLESSYEQYF.

V is TRBV18 and J is TRBJ1-1, with D perhaps matching TRBD1 (5 bases). Germline V CDR1 and CDR2: KGHSH, LQKENI. V lost 2 bases and J lost 0, with 10 bases in between. There are 15 residues in the CDR3. Here the CDR3 reads CASSPWGLMNTEAFF. The CDR3 nucleotides read TGTGCCAGCTCACCATGGGGCCTGATGAACACTGAAGCTTTCTTT.

This clonotype turned up a few times. CDR3 in amino acids: CASTGPGGMGQPQHF. For the CDR3, the DNA is TGTGCCAGCACGGGGCCAGGGGGTATGGGTCAGCCCCAGCATTTT. This rearrangement joins TRBV6-1 to TRBJ1-5; 7 bases match TRBD1. There are 15 residues in the CDR3. Germline assignment: CDR1 MNHNS and CDR2 SASEGT. J was trimmed by 6 bases and V by 7 bases; bases with no gene match: 12.